This TCR beta chain was found in a study of technical replicates of blood from a handful of donors. TCRdb's table, derived via immunoSEQ multiplex PCR, lists solely in-frame clones and lacks some. There are over 90,000 clones in the sample; 95% to 96% occur only once, and approximately 0.38% lies in the top ten. Germline loops: CDR1 GTSNPN, CDR2 SVGIG (reference sequence). CDR3 length: 13 residues. Trimming stripped 1 base from V and 1 base from J, with 7 bases between. The rearrangement uses TRBV30 and TRBJ2-5; D is uncertain. The source material was T cells isolated from PBMCs. The TCR sequence derives from a human donor in good health. The CDR3 DNA sequence: TGTGCCTGGAGTGAAAAGCGCCAAGAGACCCAGTACTTC. Translated: CAWSEKRQETQYF. Together with reference TRBV30 and TRBJ2-5, the CDR3 gives the full variable domain: SQTIHQWPATLVQPVGSPLSLECTVEGTSNPNLYWYRQAAGRGLQLLFYSVGIGQISSEVPQNLSASRPQDRQFILSSKKLLLSDSGFYLCAWSEKRQETQYFGPGTRLLVL.